The sample holds many counts of the clone carrying this T cell receptor (beta chain). This sample is part of a study of blood T cell repertoires in COVID-19. The CDR3 has 12 amino acids. Trimming cost V 2 bases and J 11 bases, with 10 bases left between them. CDR1 is MNHNY and CDR2 is SVGAGI in the germline V gene (reference sequence). In the original processing: Estimation of nucleated cell counts was performed using reference gene primer amplification. Assay used: immunoSEQ multiplex PCR; TCRdb lists only in-frame clones, some missing. For V, J and clone size, that table is used; D and trimming come from the DNA. Among approximately 35,000 clones listed, approximately 80% were seen once.

The J gene is TRBJ1-5, the V gene TRBV6-6; D gene unclear. The sample taken for sequencing was peripheral blood. This TCR came from a man of 80 years or more with acute or convalescent COVID-19. The CDR3 sequence: CASSYVTGTQHF. The CDR3 DNA sequence: TGTGCCAGCAGTTACGTTACGGGTACCCAGCATTTT.